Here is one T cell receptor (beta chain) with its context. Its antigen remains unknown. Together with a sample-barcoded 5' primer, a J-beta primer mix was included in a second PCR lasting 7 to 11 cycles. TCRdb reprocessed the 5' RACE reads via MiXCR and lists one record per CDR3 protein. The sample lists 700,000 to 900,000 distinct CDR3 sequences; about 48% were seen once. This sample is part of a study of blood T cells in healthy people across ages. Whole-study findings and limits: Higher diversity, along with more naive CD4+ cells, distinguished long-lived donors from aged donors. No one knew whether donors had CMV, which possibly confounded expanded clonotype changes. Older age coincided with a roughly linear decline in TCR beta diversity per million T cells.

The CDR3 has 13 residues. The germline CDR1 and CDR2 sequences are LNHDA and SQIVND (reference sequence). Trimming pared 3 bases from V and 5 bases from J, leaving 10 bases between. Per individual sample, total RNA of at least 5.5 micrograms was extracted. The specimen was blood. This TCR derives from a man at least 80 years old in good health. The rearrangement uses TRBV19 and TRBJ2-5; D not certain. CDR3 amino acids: CASSITRWETQYF. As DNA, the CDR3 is TGTGCCAGTAGTATTACCCGATGGGAGACCCAGTACTTC.